This TCR beta chain was profiled in a study of CXCR3-negative and CXCR3-positive naive CD8 T cells. As for the study in general: Roughly 1.5 +/- 0.3 million TRB reads came from each library, giving 130 million to 150 million in total. Overall study results and limits: Diversity ran similarly high across both naive subsets but far lower in memory CD8+ cells.

For this clonotype: What it binds is not known.

Germline V lookup: CDR1 SEHNR, CDR2 FQNEAQ (reference sequence). CDR3 length equals 17 residues. Each TRB cDNA library was prepared by 5' RACE (with UMI labels). Following a re-call of the 5' RACE reads, TCRdb has one entry per CDR3 protein and lacks DNA. Its table records fewer than 60,000 distinct CDR3 sequences. The sample was naive CXCR3- CD8+ T cells from blood. Regarding subset: CD45RO-CCR7+CD27+CD95- naive CD8+ T cells lacking CXCR3 (TNR3-). This clonotype was sampled from a human donor in good health. Some clones in this sample may be carry-over from other donors' samples. V is TRBV7-9 and J is TRBJ2-7; the D gene TCRdb calls, TRBD2, cannot be checked with no DNA. The CDR3 sequence: CASSSERTTLSSYEQYF.